Listed here are 17 T cell receptor beta chains from one sample, sequenced in a study of blood T cells in healthy people across ages. A sample-barcoded 5' primer and a J-beta primer mix were used in a second PCR of about 6 to 12 cycles. TCRdb reprocessed the 5' RACE reads with MiXCR, giving one entry per CDR3 protein. The table records approximately 2,000,000 distinct CDR3 sequences, roughly 43% of them present only once. The source material was blood. The receptor source for this set is a human donor in good health.

The genes are TRBV12-3 or TRBV12-4 and TRBJ1-2; D is ambiguous. CDR3 length: 15 residues. The V end was cut by 0 bases, the J end by 6 bases, with 14 bases between. The CDR3 region is CASSLAIGEGHGYTF. The CDR3 DNA reads TGTGCCAGCAGTTTAGCGATCGGTGAAGGGCATGGCTACACCTTC.

Worth noting for this clonotype: A read error may account for a junction end that differs from germline. This chain links TRBV6-4 with TRBJ2-1; D possibly uses TRBD1 or TRBD2 (5 bases each). Germline loops: CDR1 MRHNA, CDR2 SNTAGT. CDR3 length: 13 amino acids. The CDR3 sequence: CTSSGGTDNEQFF. Written as DNA, the CDR3 is TGTACCAGCAGTGGTGGGACCGACAATGAGCAGTTCTTC.

The gene calls are TRBV4-3 and TRBJ2-2; TRBD1 aligns across 7 bases. The length of the CDR3 is 15 residues. CDR1 and CDR2 from the germline V gene are LGHNA and YSLEER. Losses at the gene ends were 2 bases for V and 4 bases for J; bases not matched to a gene: 4. This chain's CDR3 is CASSQTGVVTGELFF. The DNA for the CDR3 is TGCGCCAGCAGCCAAACAGGGGTTGTCACCGGGGAGCTGTTTTTT.

The chain links TRBV20-1 to TRBJ1-1, with a weak D call TRBD1 (6 bases). This CDR3 has 13 amino acids. Trimming took 5 bases from V and 0 from J, leaving 10 bases between them. CDR1 DFQATT and CDR2 SNEGSKA come from the germline V gene (reference sequence). The CDR3 here is CSADRSMNTEAFF. The CDR3 DNA follows: TGCAGTGCTGACAGGAGCATGAACACTGAAGCTTTCTTT.

This clonotype was found many times. This rearrangement joins TRBV9 to TRBJ1-2; a weak D match, TRBD1 (6 bases). V was shortened by 4 bases and J by 7 bases, with 23 bases between the two germline ends. Looked up from germline, CDR1 is SGDLS and CDR2 is YYNGEE. The CDR3 sequence is 16 residues long. For the CDR3, the DNA is TGTGCCAGCAGCATCCACAGGGATCCAATCCGAGTTGGCTACACCTTC. Its translation is CASSIHRDPIRVGYTF. The full variable domain, its missing parts supplied by reference TRBV9 and TRBJ1-2, is DSGVTQTPKHLITATGQRVTLRCSPRSGDLSVYWYQQSLDQGLQFLIQYYNGEERAKGNILERFSAQQFPDLHSELNLSSLELGDSALYFCASSIHRDPIRVGYTFGSGTRLTVV.

V and J are TRBV19 and TRBJ2-7; TRBD1 is a possible D gene (5 bases). The CDR3 is made up of 16 amino acids. CDR1 is LNHDA, CDR2 SQIVND, per germline (reference sequence). Trimming pared 3 bases from V and 2 bases from J, leaving 17 bases between. CDR3: CASSIIKGIGAYEQYF. In DNA, the CDR3 is TGTGCCAGTAGTATCATCAAAGGGATAGGGGCCTACGAGCAGTACTTC.

The genes are TRBV7-2 and TRBJ2-7, with D possibly matching TRBD2 (5 bases). CDR3 length equals 14 residues. The germline V gene encodes CDR1 SGHTA and CDR2 FQGNSA. The V end lost 4 bases, the J end lost 2 bases, and 12 bases lay between the germline ends. In nucleotides, the CDR3 is TGTGCCAGCAGCTGGCGAAGCGGCACCTACGAGCAGTACTTC. Translated, it gives CASSWRSGTYEQYF.

This clonotype was seen more than once but under ten times. The V and J genes are TRBV4-1 and TRBJ2-1; the D gene is possibly TRBD2 (5 bases). The CDR3 is 15 amino acids. The V and J ends lost 0 bases and 7 bases respectively, with 13 bases between them. Per germline, CDR1 MGHRA and CDR2 YSYEKL. CDR3 sequence reads: CASSQDRGSRNEQFF. As DNA, the CDR3 is TGCGCCAGCAGCCAAGATCGGGGTAGCCGTAATGAGCAGTTCTTC.

The chain recombines TRBV20-1 with TRBJ2-1; D unresolved. This CDR3 comprises 16 residues. V was trimmed by 3 bases and J by 7 bases, leaving 22 bases between them. From germline, CDR1 is DFQATT and CDR2 SNEGSKA (reference sequence). CDR3 loop: CSAREPGLPIGNEQFF. DNA for the CDR3: TGCAGTGCTAGGGAACCGGGTCTCCCCATCGGAAATGAGCAGTTCTTC.

About this clonotype: Since no conserved phenylalanine or tryptophan closes the CDR3, a read error is the likely cause. V usage is TRBV4-3 and J usage is TRBJ2-1; a possible D gene is TRBD2 (5 bases). The germline CDR1 and CDR2 sequences are LGHNA and YSLEER. The CDR3 is 20 residues long. Trimming took 1 base from V and 5 from J, leaving 27 bases between them. The CDR3 DNA reads as TGCGCCAGCAGCCAAGTACTAACCCGCGGGCAGGAGCCTCGGAACAATGAGCAGTTCGTC. It translates to CASSQVLTRGQEPRNNEQFV.

In DNA, the CDR3 is TGTGCCAGCAGCGCTCAGATCTCTAACTATGGCTACACCTTC. This translates into CASSAQISNYGYTF. This sequence joins TRBV9 and TRBJ1-2, with D unclear. The CDR3 is 14 residues long. Germline V lookup: CDR1 SGDLS, CDR2 YYNGEE. V lost 3 bases and J lost 0, with 9 bases in between.

The chain recombines TRBV5-1 with TRBJ2-2; D is unclear. Germline CDR1 reads SGHRS; CDR2 reads YFSETQ. CDR3 size: 14 residues. The V gene lost 0 bases and the J gene lost 6 bases, with 9 bases spanning the gap. CDR3 nucleotides: TGCGCCAGCAGCTTGGTTGGTAGTCCCGGGGAGCTGTTTTTT. This sequence encodes CASSLVGSPGELFF.

The chain joins TRBV7-2 to TRBJ2-1, with unresolved D. Trimming left V 1 base short and J 7 bases short, with 11 bases between. The CDR3 totals 14 residues. The germline V gene encodes CDR1 SGHTA and CDR2 FQGNSA. CDR3 sequence reads: CASSLVPVANEQFF. As DNA, the CDR3 is TGTGCCAGCAGCTTAGTTCCCGTGGCAAATGAGCAGTTCTTC.

The table lists this clonotype with a few counts. The rearrangement links TRBV9 to TRBJ2-3, with 9 bases that match TRBD1. CDR1 and CDR2 from the germline V gene are SGDLS and YYNGEE. V lost 2 bases, J lost 2 bases, and 9 bases stayed unmatched. The CDR3 sequence is 17 residues long. CDR3 in DNA: TGTGCCAGCAGCGTCTCCGGTGGGACAGGGCCCACAGATACGCAGTATTTT. It encodes CASSVSGGTGPTDTQYF.

The chain links TRBV25-1 to TRBJ2-7; D not certain. Trimming stripped 7 bases from V and 5 bases from J, with 18 bases between. The CDR3 length is 14 residues. The germline V gene encodes CDR1 MGHDK and CDR2 SYGVNS. The DNA of the CDR3 is TGTGCCAGCAATCCAGGTCCAGGCACCCACGAGCAGTACTTC. Translated: CASNPGPGTHEQYF.

The chain recombines TRBV5-6 with TRBJ2-7; D is undetermined. V shed 7 bases and J shed 3 bases, with 11 bases lying between them. Germline loops: CDR1 SGHDT, CDR2 YYEEEE. The CDR3 length is 12 residues. The CDR3 loop is CASGQDDYEQYF. DNA for the CDR3: TGTGCCAGCGGTCAGGATGACTACGAGCAGTACTTC.

The V and J genes are TRBV15 and TRBJ2-5; 7 bases match TRBD1. The CDR3 spans 14 residues. The V gene end was trimmed by 5 bases and the J gene end by 2 bases; junction bases not matched to a gene: 5. CDR1 and CDR2 from the germline V gene are LNHNV and YYDKDF (reference sequence). The CDR3 region has the DNA TGTGCCACCAGCCCGGGACAGTTACAAGAGACCCAGTACTTC. This translates into CATSPGQLQETQYF.